This T cell receptor beta chain was found in a study of identical twins. Template switching created a universal primer site, and the cDNA included unique molecular identifiers. TCRdb reprocessed the 5' RACE reads via MiXCR and lists one record per CDR3 protein. The table has about 1.7 million distinct CDR3 sequences, about 30% seen once. Germline values: CDR1 SGHRS, CDR2 YFSETQ. The CDR3 length is 13 residues. The V and J ends lost 0 bases and 9 bases respectively, with 10 bases between them. To note about this clonotype: Its antigen remains unknown.

Study-wide findings and caveats: Memory repertoires showed no such pattern, whereas abundant cord blood beta clonotypes carried fewer insertions. In beta out-of-frame sequences, the excess sharing between twins was weaker.

The clonotype originates from a newborn girl in good health. The chain has TRBV5-1 and TRBJ1-5; D ambiguous. Sequenced: cord blood. The CDR3 reads CASSLAGPMPQHF. The CDR3 nucleotides are TGCGCCAGCAGCTTGGCAGGCCCAATGCCCCAGCATTTT.